Below, 4 T cell receptor beta chains from the same sample are listed, as sequenced in a study of ipilimumab plus nivolumab after autologous stem cell transplantation. The repertoire was sequenced with immunoSEQ multiplex PCR; TCRdb's copy has only in-frame clones and lacks some. The sample consists of 20,000 to 25,000 clones, approximately 73% of them appearing once. The sample consisted of PBMCs, taken in a trial of ipilimumab plus nivolumab as post-transplant consolidation. All receptors come from a male donor with diffuse large B-cell lymphoma.

The V gene is TRBV4-2, the J gene TRBJ2-3; D may be TRBD2 (7 bases). Trimming pared 4 bases from V and 1 base from J, leaving 18 bases between. Germline values: CDR1 LGHNA, CDR2 YNFKEQ. This CDR3 is 17 amino acids long. The CDR3 reads CASSRRGGEGGTDTQYF. The CDR3 coding sequence is TGTGCCAGCAGCCGCAGAGGGGGGGAGGGGGGCACAGATACGCAGTATTTT.

The CDR3, as DNA: TGTGCCAGTTTCCGGGACAGGGGGCAGGGGACTGAAGCTTTCTTT. Protein sequence: CASFRDRGQGTEAFF. The chain recombines TRBV6-5 with TRBJ1-1, with TRBD1 identical over 12 bases. The junction had 10 bases not matched to a gene; V was cut back by 9 bases and J by 5 bases. The CDR3 sequence is 15 residues long. Germline-derived CDR1 and CDR2 are MNHEY and SVGAGI.

This clone has only a few counts. J is TRBJ1-1 and V is TRBV30; D is perhaps TRBD1 (5 bases). Germline CDR1 is GTSNPN and CDR2 is SVGIG (reference sequence). V shed 8 bases and J shed 7 bases, with 8 bases lying between them. The CDR3 has 9 amino acids. CDR3 amino acids: CAVGREAFF. In nucleotides, the CDR3 is TGTGCCGTGGGACGTGAAGCTTTCTTT.

The V gene is TRBV7-2, the J gene TRBJ1-5; D is undetermined. V was clipped by 5 bases and J by 5 bases, with 10 bases between them. In germline, CDR1 is SGHTA, CDR2 FQGNSA. The CDR3 is made up of 13 amino acids. In DNA, the CDR3 is TGTGCCAGCAGCCACGGGGTGGATCAGCCCCAGCATTTT. This codes for CASSHGVDQPQHF.